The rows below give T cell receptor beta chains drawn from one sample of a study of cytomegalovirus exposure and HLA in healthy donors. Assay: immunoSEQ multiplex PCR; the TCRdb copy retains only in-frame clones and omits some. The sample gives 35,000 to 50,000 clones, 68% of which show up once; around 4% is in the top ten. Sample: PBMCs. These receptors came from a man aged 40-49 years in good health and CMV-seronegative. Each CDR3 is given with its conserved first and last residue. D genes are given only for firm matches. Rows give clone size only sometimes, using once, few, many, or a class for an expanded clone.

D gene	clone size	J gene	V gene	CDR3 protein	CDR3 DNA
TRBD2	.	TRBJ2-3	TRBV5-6	CASSLVTSGGTDTQYF	TGTGCCAGCAGCTTGGTAACTAGCGGGGGCACAGATACGCAGTATTTT
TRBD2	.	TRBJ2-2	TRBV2	CASTILAGGVSGELFF	TGTGCCAGCACCATACTAGCGGGGGGAGTTAGCGGGGAGCTGTTTTTT
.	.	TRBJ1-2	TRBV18	CASSPYRVGENGYTF	TGTGCCAGCTCACCCTATCGCGTCGGGGAGAACGGCTACACCTTC
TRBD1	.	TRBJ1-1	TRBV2	CASSESRRQGNGFF	TGTGCCAGCAGTGAATCCCGACGACAGGGAAATGGTTTCTTT
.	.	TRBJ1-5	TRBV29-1	CSVAEGLLGNQPQHF	TGCAGCGTTGCAGAGGGGCTGTTGGGCAATCAGCCCCAGCATTTT
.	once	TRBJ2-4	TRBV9	CASSAEAGLNIQYF	TGTGCCAGCAGCGCCGAGGCGGGTTTGAACATTCAGTACTTC
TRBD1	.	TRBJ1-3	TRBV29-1	CSVEVRGNQAGNTIYF	TGCAGCGTTGAAGTCAGGGGGAATCAGGCTGGAAACACCATATATTTT
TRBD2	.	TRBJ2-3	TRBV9	CASSASGGDSTDTQYF	TGTGCCAGCAGCGCCAGCGGGGGGGATAGCACAGATACGCAGTATTTT
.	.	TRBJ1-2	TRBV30	CAWSAGNYGYTF	TGTGCCTGGAGTGCAGGGAACTATGGCTACACCTTC
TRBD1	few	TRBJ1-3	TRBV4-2	CASSQPSSTGAGNTIYF	TGTGCCAGCAGCCAACCCTCATCGACAGGGGCTGGAAACACCATATATTTT
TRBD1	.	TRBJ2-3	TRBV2	CASSVRAGGYGIDTQYF	TGTGCCAGCAGTGTTAGGGCAGGGGGCTACGGTATAGATACGCAGTATTTT
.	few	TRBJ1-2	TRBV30	CATDRQRGYGYTF	TGTGCCACCGACAGACAAAGAGGCTATGGCTACACCTTC
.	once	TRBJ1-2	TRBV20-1	CSARDSYGYTF	TGCAGTGCTAGAGACAGCTATGGCTACACCTTC
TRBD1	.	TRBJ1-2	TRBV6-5	CASSSRTGDYGYTF	TGTGCCAGCAGTTCCCGGACAGGGGACTATGGCTACACCTTC
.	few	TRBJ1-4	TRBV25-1	CASSLGGVRFNEKLFF	TGTGCCAGCAGTCTAGGAGGGGTCCGGTTCAATGAAAAACTGTTTTTT
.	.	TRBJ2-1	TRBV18	CASSPGQGGNEQFF	TGTGCCAGCTCACCAGGGCAGGGGGGCAATGAGCAGTTCTTC
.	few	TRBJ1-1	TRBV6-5	CASSTLEGLNTEAFF	TGTGCCAGCAGTACGTTGGAGGGCTTGAACACTGAAGCTTTCTTT